This T cell receptor beta chain appears in the sequencing data of a study of CD8+ T cells in alopecia areata. Overall study context: The drug, oral tofacitinib, was given to treated patients at 5 to 10 mg twice daily. Study-wide results and caveats: Sequencing of scalp samples also captures resident alphabeta T cells of normal skin. Many expanded lesional clones persisted in scalp and blood during tofacitinib treatment. The treated group had a single nonresponder, limiting CD8+ expansion-response conclusions.

Treatment noted: oral pan-JAK inhibitor, 5-10 mg twice daily. The length of the CDR3 is 15 residues. V lost 4 bases and J 1 base, leaving 12 bases between the germline ends. RNA, once extracted, was reverse transcribed into cDNA for use as the sequencing template. Clones were read by immunoSEQ multiplex PCR, and TCRdb kept only the in-frame ones, dropping some. The repertoire holds 110,000 to 150,000 clones, with roughly 52% as singletons. In the case of this clone: Its matching antigen is unknown.

This sequence joins TRBV5-3 and TRBJ1-5, with D possibly matching TRBD1 (5 bases). TRBV5-3 is placed among ORFs of uncertain function. The origin of this receptor is a human donor with alopecia areata. The sequencing here drew on CD8+ T cells sorted from blood, taken at week 4, from a patient treated with tofacitinib. CDR3 coding DNA: TGTGCCAGAAGCCCCTGCCGACAGAGCAATCAGCCCCAGCATTTT. Translating gives CARSPCRQSNQPQHF.